This T cell receptor beta chain was found in a study of cytotoxic CD8 clonotypes in ibrutinib-treated CLL (dated by TCRdb to 2020 to 2023). Regarding the research as a whole: The cohort was composed of 11 relapsed/refractory and 15 treatment-naive patients; IGHV unmutated status was identified in 17 patients. Responses were partial in roughly 24 patients and complete in 2; after median around 65 months follow-up, about 14 stayed in remission and some twelve progressed. Response samples were taken after a median of approximately eleven months on treatment, ranging from about 6 to 40 months. On average, each sample yielded about 250,000 productive templates and 94,082 productive rearrangements. Of the approximately 94 people in the trial, around 24 had longitudinal samples available. Cryopreserved peripheral blood mononuclear cells were obtained before treatment, at response, and at either sustained remission or disease progression. All remission and progressive disease samples were collected while patients were still receiving ibrutinib. Summary of the overall study and its limitations: Public clonotypes were rare and either shrank or stayed stable during treatment, and the rise in clonality at ibrutinib response reflected expansion of private clonotypes. Clonality rose at ibrutinib response, remained stable during sustained remission, and dropped back toward baseline at progression. Sampling times were not matched between sustained-remission and progressing patients, and lymph node repertoires were not studied. Baseline clonality exceeded that of age-matched healthy donors and correlated strongly with circulating CD8+ T-cell counts.

The goal of deep resolution MiSeq sequencing was a depth between 1 in 1 million and 1 in 200,000 T cells, and coverage averaged 10x per clonotype. TCR beta libraries were generated with the immunoSEQ hsTCRB Kit. As for the authors' bioinformatics: ImmunoSEQ Data Assistant and ImmunoSEQ Analyzer were used for data analysis, and V, D and J genes were assigned according to IMGT definitions. Clonality, which ranges from 0 to 1, was calculated by subtracting the normalized Shannon entropy of productive rearrangement frequencies from one. Only overrepresented clonotypes making up at least 0.05% of the repertoire of each patient were included in the public clonotype analysis. Repertoires from some twelve age-matched healthy donors in immuneACCESS were used as clonality controls. TCRdb retrieved this table from immuneACCESS and kept in-frame rearrangements only. Not all clones are present; in checked studies, unresolved V genes account for under half, and no reason is known for the remainder. V and J calls and clone size are those listed in that table; D and trimming were worked out from the DNA. Here the sample has more than 60,000 clones; 83% occur a single time. In total, the top ten clones hold 38% of the sample.

Regarding this clone: The specificity of this receptor is unknown. No clone much larger than this one lies a single base away; base qualities are absent.

The sample's time point, from its label and the paper: around 25 months on ibrutinib. Roughly 1.8 micrograms of genomic DNA were extracted from cryopreserved PBMCs for TCR beta library preparation. Longitudinal blood samples from CLL patients receiving ibrutinib monotherapy were subjected to high-throughput TCR beta sequencing. The patients were enrolled in a single-center, open-label phase 2 trial of ibrutinib monotherapy. The germline V gene supplies CDR1 KGHSH and CDR2 LQKENI. The CDR3 starts with the cysteine, ends with the phenylalanine, and has 13 residues. Just CDR3 DNA is preserved here, 39 bases in frame from base 1. V and J are truncated by 5 bases and 2 bases respectively, leaving an intervening sequence of 10 bases.

This TCR came from a human donor with chronic lymphocytic leukemia. The specimen was PBMCs, collected after 24 months of ibrutinib treatment. The sequence is built from TRBV18 and TRBJ2-7, with the D gene not clear enough to name. The DNA reads TGTGCCAGCTCAACGTCTTCAACCTACGAGCAGTACTTC. This yields the protein CASSTSSTYEQYF.